This TCR beta chain was sequenced in a study of shared clonotypes between healthy human individuals. Study context: Donors consisted of a couple of women and three men between 18 and 49.

CDR3 length equals 16 residues. The germline CDR1 and CDR2 sequences are LNHDA and SQIVND (reference sequence). Deletions cut 3 bases from V and 2 bases from J, with 14 bases between. About this clone itself: Its antigen is not identified.

Several immunoSEQ 96-well plates shared each subset's DNA, each plate a replicate. Methods used by the authors: Because ImmunoSEQ provided only junction sequences with no quality scores, the filtering differed. Sequenced by immunoSEQ multiplex PCR; TCRdb stores in-frame clones only, minus some. V and J calls and clone size come straight from that table; D and trimming were deduced from the DNA. The table includes around 690,000 clones, 90% detected once. Findings and caveats of the study: In general, naive subsets displayed greater estimated richness than memory subsets did.

The sample comprised memory CD8+ T cells from PBMCs. Subset: CD45RO+ cells pooled with CCR7-negative TemRA cells. The genes are TRBV19 and TRBJ1-5; no clear D. The source is a man between 18 and 35 years old in good health. Some clones in this sample may be carry-over from other donors' samples. Here the CDR3 reads CASSIDRVSGNQPQHF. Here the CDR3 DNA reads TGTGCCAGTAGTATCGACCGGGTATCGGGCAATCAGCCCCAGCATTTT.